This is a list of T cell receptor beta chains from one sample in a study of blood T cell repertoires in COVID-19. Assay: immunoSEQ multiplex PCR; the TCRdb copy retains only in-frame clones and omits some. The sample shows some 300,000 clones, nearly 90% of them seen only once. Sequencing input: peripheral blood. These receptors all stem from a woman in her 40s with COVID-19, enrolled during active disease. The CDR3 runs from the conserved cysteine through the conserved F or W. The D gene is left open where the match is weak. Not every row has a clone size; where given, it reads once, few, many or a size class.

clone_size	d_call	v_call	j_call	cdr3_nt	cdr3_aa
-	TRBD1	TRBV4-1	TRBJ2-2	TGCGCCAGCAGTGGGACAGCGAACACCGGGGAGCTGTTTTTT	CASSGTANTGELFF
-	-	TRBV19	TRBJ1-4	TGTGCCAGTAGTATAGGGGTCAGAGGTAATGAAAAACTGTTTTTT	CASSIGVRGNEKLFF
once	-	TRBV7-8	TRBJ1-1	TGTGCCAGCAGCACCTTAACAGGGAACACTGAAGCTTTCTTT	CASSTLTGNTEAFF
-	TRBD1	TRBV12-3/TRBV12-4	TRBJ2-1	TGTGCCAGCAGTCCCCGGGACAGGGCGATCTTC	CASSPRDRAIF
-	TRBD1	TRBV5-1	TRBJ1-5	TGCGCCAGCAGCTCGGGACAGCCAAATCAGCCCCAGCATTTT	CASSSGQPNQPQHF
-	TRBD2	TRBV28	TRBJ2-7	TGTGCCAGCAGGACTTACGGGGAGGGTTACGAGCAGTACTTC	CASRTYGEGYEQYF
-	-	TRBV3-1/TRBV3-2	TRBJ2-1	TGTGCCAGCAGCGGGCCTTTGAGCAATGAGCAGTTCTTC	CASSGPLSNEQFF
-	TRBD1	TRBV7-2	TRBJ1-5	TGTGCCAGCAGCCAGGGACAGGGGAGCAATCAGCCCCAGCATTTT	CASSQGQGSNQPQHF
-	TRBD1	TRBV3-1/TRBV3-2	TRBJ1-5	TGTGCCAGCAGTCTTGGACAGGGTAGCCAGCCCCAGCATTTT	CASSLGQGSQPQHF
-	-	TRBV29-1	TRBJ2-1	TGCAGCGTTGAAAGGGCAGGGGAACACAATGAGCAGTTCTTC	CSVERAGEHNEQFF
-	TRBD1	TRBV7-3	TRBJ2-2	TGTGCCAGCAGCTCGGACAGGGCGGCCACCGGGGAGCTGTTTTTT	CASSSDRAATGELFF
once	-	TRBV4-1	TRBJ2-7	TGCGCCAGCAGCCAACTTACCGTGAGCTACGAGCAGTACTTC	CASSQLTVSYEQYF
-	TRBD1	TRBV11-2	TRBJ1-1	TGTGCCAGCAGCTTAAGACGGGGACAGCTCATGAACACTGAAGCTTTCTTT	CASSLRRGQLMNTEAFF
-	-	TRBV5-1	TRBJ1-1	TGCGCCAGCACGCTTGAGCCGAACACTGAAGCTTTCTTT	CASTLEPNTEAFF
-	-	TRBV6-5	TRBJ1-4	TGTGCCAGCAGTAGGGGGACAACTAATGAAAAACTGTTTTTT	CASSRGTTNEKLFF
-	TRBD2	TRBV28	TRBJ2-2	TGTGCCAGCAGGCCTGGACTAGCGGAGACGAACACCGGGGAGCTGTTTTTT	CASRPGLAETNTGELFF
-	-	TRBV19	TRBJ1-6	TGTGCCAGTAGTATAAGGGGTGGTTTGACGATCGATTCACCCCTCCACTTT	CASSIRGGLTIDSPLHF
-	TRBD1	TRBV4-3	TRBJ2-2	TGCGCCAGCAGCCGGACAGGGGCCACCGGGGAGCTGTTTTTT	CASSRTGATGELFF
-	-	TRBV3-1/TRBV3-2	TRBJ1-4	TGTGCCAGCAGCCAAGGGCTGGGAGGAAAGGAAAAACTGTTTTTT	CASSQGLGGKEKLFF
-	TRBD2	TRBV18	TRBJ2-1	TGTGCCAGCTCACCCAAGCACGGGACTAGCAGTGAGCAGTTCTTC	CASSPKHGTSSEQFF
-	-	TRBV7-9	TRBJ1-3	TGTGCCAGCAGCTTAATGGGGCCTGGAAACACCATATATTTT	CASSLMGPGNTIYF
once	TRBD2	TRBV6-4	TRBJ2-2	TGTGCCAGTAGAAAGAGTCGGGAGGGCACCGGGGAGCTGTTTTTT	CASRKSREGTGELFF
few	TRBD1	TRBV19	TRBJ1-2	TGTGCCAGTTGGGACAGGGGAAGATTGTATGGCTACACCTTC	CASWDRGRLYGYTF
-	-	TRBV5-1	TRBJ2-7	TGCGCCAGCAGCTTGGCCCCTCAGGACTCCTACGAGCAGTACTTC	CASSLAPQDSYEQYF
-	-	TRBV5-6	TRBJ1-4	TGTGCCAGCAGCTTGGCGTACGGGAGGTCAACTAATGAAAAACTGTTTTTT	CASSLAYGRSTNEKLFF
-	-	TRBV10-3	TRBJ1-3	TGTGCCATCGGGGCGGCGGGGTATGGAAACACCATATATTTT	CAIGAAGYGNTIYF
-	-	TRBV5-4	TRBJ2-2	TGTGCCAGCAGCTCACAGAAAGCGAACACCGGGGAGCTGTTTTTT	CASSSQKANTGELFF
few	TRBD2	TRBV5-6	TRBJ2-7	TGTGCCAGCAGCTTGGGGACTAGCGGAGACTACGAGCAGTACTTC	CASSLGTSGDYEQYF
-	TRBD1	TRBV7-2	TRBJ2-5	TGTGCCAGCAGCAGACGGACAGGGCGAGAGACCCAGTACTTC	CASSRRTGRETQYF
-	-	TRBV9	TRBJ1-1	TGTGCCAGCAGCCCCAGGGTTACAGAGAATCATGGGGCTTTCTTT	CASSPRVTENHGAFF
once	-	TRBV11-3	TRBJ2-6	TGTGCCAGCAGCTCCCCCCTCTCTGGGGCCAACGTCCTGACTTTC	CASSSPLSGANVLTF
-	TRBD2	TRBV5-1	TRBJ2-7	TGCGCCAGCAGCTTGGGGCGGGGGACGAGATACGAGCAGTACTTC	CASSLGRGTRYEQYF
-	TRBD2	TRBV18	TRBJ2-3	TGTGCCAGCTCCGCCGGGACTAGCTCCCATACGCAGTATTTT	CASSAGTSSHTQYF
-	-	TRBV6-1	TRBJ1-4	TGTGCCAGCAGTGAATGGCAGACTAATGAAAAACTGTTTTTT	CASSEWQTNEKLFF
few	TRBD1	TRBV4-2	TRBJ1-5	TGTGCCAGCAGCCAACAACAGGGGCGGGATCAGCCCCAGCATTTT	CASSQQQGRDQPQHF
-	TRBD1	TRBV27	TRBJ1-1	TGTGCCAGCAGTCCACAGGGGGCATGGCGCACTGAAGCTTTCTTT	CASSPQGAWRTEAFF